This entry features one T cell receptor beta chain sequence. It lacks a known antigen. There are no base qualities to consult, and no much larger clone falls within one base. The sample originates from a study of vaccination and CD4 T cells after COVID-19 (dated by TCRdb to 2021 to 2024). Looking at the study overall: Convalescent patients had a positive SARS-CoV-2 result on nasal swab PCR, and of these patients, several had mild disease and one had severe disease. Each participant got two doses of either the Pfizer-BioNTech BNT162b2 vaccine (n=8) or the Moderna mRNA-1273 vaccine (n=2). Post-vaccine blood samples were collected a median of around 10 weeks after the second vaccine dose, ranging from about 14 to 241 days. As controls, cultures received a CEFX viral epitope pool (the positive control), an HIV-1 Nef peptide pool (the negative control), or no peptide at all. The cultures were stimulated with overlapping spike peptide pools from SARS-CoV-2 and from the common cold coronaviruses HCoV-NL63, HCoV-OC43 and HCoV-229E. Six males and four females were included in the convalescent cohort, with two Hispanic individuals, seven Caucasians, two Asians and one multiracial person represented. In roughly 10 COVID-19 convalescent patients and several infection-naive healthy vaccine recipients, the spike-specific CD4+ TCR repertoire before mRNA vaccination was compared with the repertoire after mRNA vaccination. Post-COVID blood samples from convalescent patients were collected a median of roughly 100 days after diagnosis, with a range of about 30 to 170 days.

The library was made by PCR. DNA from cultured CD4+ T cells underwent TCR sequencing with the Oncomine TCR Beta short-read assay at the Johns Hopkins FTIC core. Genomic DNA was extracted from the cultured CD4+ T cells with the QIAamp micro DNA kit. Oncomine TCR Beta libraries from cultured CD4+ T cells were pooled using unique dual indexes and sequenced on an Illumina iSeq 100. Per the authors' processing: Non-productive sequences were removed, and CDR3s not starting with C, not ending with F or W, or shorter than 7 amino acids were discarded. The MANAFEST web application was used to identify antigen-specific clonotypes by comparing peptide-stimulated wells against reference wells and other culture wells. To be called positive, a clone needed an FDR below 0.05, an odds ratio above 5, and a productive frequency above 0.1% in at least two of three replicate wells. A clonotype was classed as cross-reactive if the clonotype showed significant expansion both in SARS-CoV-2 spike wells and in at least one common cold coronavirus spike condition. Levenshtein distances (stringdist) and unrooted phylogenetic trees (ape) in R version 3.6.1 were used to assess CDR3 homology. TCRdb reprocessing: public reads trimmed at Q25 with fastp, clones called with MiXCR, in-frame beta chains kept. Each CDR3 protein appears once, grouped with its most common genes and DNA. V and J calls and clone size were set by TCRdb, not the authors. Across this sample there are roughly 10,000 distinct CDR3 sequences, with 65% to 75% seen only once. The top ten clonotypes cover under 9.5% of the sample.

Study-wide conclusions, independent of this receptor: Of the vaccine-specific clones in convalescent patients, 304 of 307, or nearly all, reacted only to SARS-CoV-2 spike and did not cross-react with common cold coronaviruses. Among convalescent patients, a median about 86% of the SARS-CoV-2-reactive clones seen after vaccination appeared only after vaccination, which suggests priming specific to the vaccine. An increase in the median number of SARS-CoV-2-reactive clonotypes from approximately 20 after infection to 38 after vaccination was observed, but the change was not found to be significant. Relatively few convalescent patients were included in the study, and early timepoints after natural infection were not analyzed.

CDR1 and CDR2 were assigned from the germline V gene (reference sequence) as LNHNV and YYDKDF. V loses 5 bases of germline sequence and J loses 4 bases, and the interval between the two ends is 11 bases. The CDR3, cysteine through phenylalanine, is 13 amino acids long. Just CDR3 DNA is preserved here, 39 bases in frame from base 1. What this sample's treatment or condition label stands for: roughly 10-day PBMC culture with coronavirus spike peptide pools or control peptides (ViraFEST assay). To expand antigen-specific T cells with peptide pools and then pick out the expanded clonotypes through TCR sequencing, the study relied on the ViraFEST assay. The convalescent patients' positive SARS-CoV-2 PCR tests fell between March and December 2020, which was before the Alpha, Beta and Delta variants emerged in the United States. Each well held fewer than 2.5 million PBMCs cultured with about 9.8 ug/ml peptide pools in IMDM containing roughly 5% human AB serum and around 10 IU/ml IL-2. On days 3 and 7, half of the culture medium was replaced with fresh IL-2-containing medium. Once the cells had been in culture for 10 days, the EasySep CD4+ T cell isolation kit was used to isolate CD4+ T cells by negative selection. Ficoll-Paque Plus gradient centrifugation was used to isolate PBMCs from whole blood, and the isolated PBMCs were then either used fresh or cryopreserved at -140C. In general, triplicate wells were set up for every culture condition.

The chain couples TRBV15 to TRBJ1-2; the D gene cannot be named for sure. This sequence originates from a human donor who had recovered from COVID-19. Material for sequencing was CD4+ T cells from blood, cultured in vitro. The CDR3 reads CATSRRRTYGYTF. The DNA sequence follows: TGTGCCACCAGCCGGAGGCGGACCTATGGCTACACCTTC.